These 32 T cell receptor beta chains share one sample of origin, sequenced in a study of blood T cell repertoires in COVID-19. Sequencing was performed with immunoSEQ multiplex PCR; in TCRdb, only in-frame clones are kept and a portion is missing. This table has under 200,000 clones, around nine tenths appearing once. The sequenced sample was peripheral blood. The receptor source for this set is a man aged 70-80 years with acute or convalescent COVID-19.

The chain is built from TRBV7-9 and TRBJ2-6; 7 positions agree with TRBD2. There are 16 residues in the CDR3. Trimming removed 4 bases from V and 3 bases from J; junction bases left unmatched: 6. CDR1 is SEHNR and CDR2 is FQNEAQ in the germline V gene (reference sequence). Here the CDR3 DNA reads TGTGCCAGCAGCTCCCACTCGGGGGGTGGGGCCAACGTCCTGACTTTC. Translating it yields CASSSHSGGGANVLTF.

This clone was seen more than once but under ten times. V gene TRBV7-3 combines with J gene TRBJ1-6; maybe TRBD1 (6 bases). Germline CDR1 and CDR2: SGHTA and FQGTGA. V gave up 2 bases and J gave up 16 bases, with 15 bases separating them. This CDR3 is built from 13 residues. The CDR3 reads CASSLDRGSWLHF. The CDR3 nucleotides read TGTGCCAGCAGCTTAGATAGGGGGAGCTGGCTCCACTTT.

The chain is built from TRBV19 and TRBJ2-7, with 7 bases lining up with TRBD1. The CDR3 extends over 14 amino acids. V gave up 6 bases and J gave up 1 base; unmatched junction bases: 6. Looked up from germline, CDR1 is LNHDA and CDR2 is SQIVND (reference sequence). The CDR3 DNA is TGTGCCAGTAGCGAAGGGGGCTGGTCCTACGAGCAGTACTTC. As protein: CASSEGGWSYEQYF.

The V and J genes are TRBV7-9 and TRBJ2-1; 9 bases map to TRBD1. In germline, CDR1 is SEHNR, CDR2 FQNEAQ (reference sequence). V was pared by 4 bases and J by 9 bases, with 10 bases of the junction left unmatched. The CDR3 consists of 15 residues. The CDR3 region is CASSSNRDREPEQFF. The CDR3 DNA follows: TGTGCCAGCAGCTCGAACCGGGACAGGGAACCTGAGCAGTTCTTC.

This chain uses TRBV5-1 with TRBJ2-7; 8 nucleotides match TRBD1. Germline-derived CDR1 and CDR2 are SGHRS and YFSETQ. Germline trimming cut 4 bases from V and 3 bases from J; bases unmatched to any gene: 12. The CDR3 totals 16 residues. CDR3 bases: TGCGCCAGCAGCCCCGCCTCCGGACAGGGAATCTACGAGCAGTACTTC. Amino acid sequence: CASSPASGQGIYEQYF.

The chain has TRBV24-1 and TRBJ1-2, with 7 bases matching TRBD1. The CDR3 loop spans 12 amino acids. V lost 4 bases, J lost 10 bases, and 5 bases stayed unmatched. Looked up from germline, CDR1 is KGHDR and CDR2 is SFDVKD. This CDR3 is CATSENRGPYTF. In DNA form, the CDR3 reads TGTGCCACCAGTGAAAACAGGGGTCCCTACACCTTC.

This chain joins TRBV7-6 and TRBJ1-2; D is unresolved. The germline gives CDR1 SGHVS, CDR2 FNYEAQ. The CDR3 consists of 15 residues. Trimming took 6 bases from V and 2 from J, leaving 16 bases between them. CDR3 loop: CASSLEVTGNYGYTF. CDR3 DNA: TGTGCCAGCAGTTTGGAGGTCACGGGGAACTATGGCTACACCTTC.

In this sample, this clone turned up once. The chain is built from TRBV28 and TRBJ1-3; D is uncertain. V shed 3 bases and J shed 1 base, with 10 bases lying between them. The CDR3 consists of 15 residues. CDR1 is MDHEN, CDR2 SYDVKM, per germline. CDR3 DNA sequence: TGTGCCAGCAGTTTTCGGGAACAATCTGGAAACACCATATATTTT. Translated, it gives CASSFREQSGNTIYF.

The chain recombines TRBV24-1 with TRBJ2-1, with 10 nucleotides matching TRBD2. Unmatched junction bases numbered 10, after V lost 9 bases and J lost 6 bases. There are 15 residues in the CDR3. Per germline, CDR1 KGHDR and CDR2 SFDVKD. CDR3 DNA sequence: TGTGCCACCCATCCTATAGCGGGAGGAGGCAATGAGCAGTTCTTC. Its translation is CATHPIAGGGNEQFF.

The chain combines TRBV4-1 with TRBJ1-6; 10 bases agree with TRBD1. J was trimmed by 2 bases and V by 0 bases; bases with no gene match: 4. The CDR3 totals 18 residues. The germline V gene encodes CDR1 MGHRA and CDR2 YSYEKL. CDR3 protein: CASSQDHGTGAYNSPLHF. The CDR3 DNA reads TGCGCCAGCAGCCAAGATCATGGGACAGGGGCCTATAATTCACCCCTCCACTTT.

V usage is TRBV19 and J usage is TRBJ1-6; tentatively, D is TRBD1 (6 bases). The CDR3 is made up of 15 amino acids. V was clipped by 0 bases and J by 9 bases, with 12 bases between them. CDR1 and CDR2 (germline): LNHDA, SQIVND (reference sequence). The CDR3 nucleotides read TGTGCCAGTAGTATAGATCCGACAGGCCCTTCACCCCTCCACTTT. It is translated as CASSIDPTGPSPLHF.

The chain employs TRBV30 and TRBJ2-7, with D possibly TRBD1 on 6 matching bases. The CDR3 loop spans 15 amino acids. V shed 1 base and J shed 3 bases, with 16 bases lying between them. CDR1 is GTSNPN and CDR2 is SVGIG in the germline V gene (reference sequence). As DNA, the CDR3 is TGTGCCTGGAGTGACTCAGGGGTTGAGGGCTACGAGCAGTACTTC. Its translation is CAWSDSGVEGYEQYF.

This clone was recorded once. The chain recombines TRBV20-1 with TRBJ1-1; a weak D match, TRBD1 (5 bases). The CDR3 has 11 amino acids. V lost 3 bases to trimming and J lost 11 bases, with 13 bases between them. CDR1 and CDR2 (germline): DFQATT, SNEGSKA (reference sequence). This CDR3 reads CSASAGLRAFF. The CDR3 coding sequence is TGCAGTGCTAGCGCGGGACTAAGGGCTTTCTTT.

The chain combines TRBV25-1 with TRBJ1-1; D is ambiguous. V was pared by 3 bases and J by 0 bases, with 5 bases between. The CDR3 has 13 amino acids. CDR1 and CDR2 from the germline V gene are MGHDK and SYGVNS. In DNA, the CDR3 is TGTGCCAGCAGTGATAGCCTGAACACTGAAGCTTTCTTT. Translation: CASSDSLNTEAFF.

This chain links TRBV5-4 with TRBJ2-5; 9 nucleotides line up with TRBD1. This CDR3 region has 15 residues. The trim removed 3 bases at V and 4 bases at J, leaving 7 bases unmatched. Germline CDR1 reads SGHNT; CDR2 reads YYREEE (reference sequence). In DNA form, the CDR3 reads TGTGCCAGCAGCTCGCCTGGACAGGGGATAGAGACCCAGTACTTC. Its protein product is CASSSPGQGIETQYF. The full variable domain, completed using reference TRBV5-4 and TRBJ2-5, is ETGVTQSPTHLIKTRGQQVTLRCSSQSGHNTVSWYQQALGQGPQFIFQYYREEENGRGNFPPRFSGLQFPNYSSELNVNALELDDSALYLCASSSPGQGIETQYFGPGTRLLVL.

The chain carries TRBV29-1 and TRBJ2-5, with a tentative D call TRBD2 (6 bases). V was shortened by 5 bases and J by 5 bases, with 12 bases between the two germline ends. CDR3 length equals 12 residues. Germline-derived CDR1 and CDR2 are SQVTM and ANQGSEA. The CDR3 DNA follows: TGCAGCGTTAGTGCCGGAGGGGAGACCCAGTACTTC. Translating gives CSVSAGGETQYF.

The chain uses TRBV28 and TRBJ1-2; TRBD1 matches at 8 bases. This CDR3 is built from 13 residues. Germline CDR1 is MDHEN and CDR2 is SYDVKM. V was clipped by 7 bases and J by 5 bases; unmatched bases: 6. CDR3 nucleotides: TGTGCCAGCAACCCCGGGACAGGATATGGCTACACCTTC. It is translated as CASNPGTGYGYTF.

The chain carries TRBV4-3 and TRBJ1-2; a possible D gene is TRBD1 (6 bases). The CDR3 has 14 residues. Trimming cost V 0 bases and J 6 bases, with 11 bases left between them. The germline V gene has CDR1 LGHNA and CDR2 YSLEER. In DNA form, the CDR3 reads TGCGCCAGCAGCCAAGAATGGGGGCTTGATGGCTACACCTTC. Translation: CASSQEWGLDGYTF.

The rearrangement links TRBV5-1 to TRBJ1-1; 7 positions agree with TRBD1. The CDR3 spans 13 residues. CDR1 is SGHRS and CDR2 is YFSETQ in the germline V gene. J gave up 8 bases and V 0 bases, and 4 bases lay outside the gene matches. The CDR3 reads CASSLEGAREAFF. The CDR3 DNA follows: TGCGCCAGCAGCTTGGAGGGGGCCCGGGAAGCTTTCTTT.

The V gene is TRBV6-4, the J gene TRBJ2-2; D gene unclear. Trimming pared 3 bases from V and 4 bases from J, leaving 9 bases between. The V gene's germline CDR1 is MRHNA and CDR2 SNTAGT. The CDR3 is 14 amino acids. CDR3 DNA sequence: TGTGCCAGCAGTGAACAGTGGCGCACCGGGGAGCTGTTTTTT. Amino acid sequence: CASSEQWRTGELFF.

The rearrangement links TRBV28 to TRBJ1-3; D might be TRBD1 (5 bases). Trimming took 6 bases from V and 0 from J, leaving 12 bases between them. The CDR3 runs 15 residues. CDR1 is MDHEN and CDR2 is SYDVKM in the germline V gene. This CDR3 reads CASSPDGGSGNTIYF. CDR3 nucleotides: TGTGCCAGCAGCCCCGACGGGGGCTCTGGAAACACCATATATTTT.

The chain recombines TRBV2 with TRBJ1-5; 10 nucleotides line up with TRBD1. J lost 7 bases, V lost 8 bases, and 11 bases had no gene match. From germline, CDR1 is SNHLY and CDR2 FYNNEI. CDR3 length equals 15 residues. Here the CDR3 reads CASRPGTGDNQPQHF. The CDR3 coding sequence is TGTGCCAGCCGTCCCGGGACAGGGGATAACCAGCCCCAGCATTTT.

The chain combines TRBV2 with TRBJ2-3; maybe TRBD2 (6 bases). The CDR3 runs to 14 residues. V was cut by 4 bases and J by 4 bases, with 12 bases left in between. Germline V gene data show CDR1 as SNHLY and CDR2 as FYNNEI. The CDR3 DNA reads TGTGCCAGCAGTGTTAGACTAGGAGCAGATACGCAGTATTTT. Residues: CASSVRLGADTQYF.

The chain combines TRBV7-8 with TRBJ1-4; no clear D. Trimming took off 2 bases at V and 2 bases at J, with 6 bases between the two ends. Per the germline V gene, CDR1 is SGHVS and CDR2 is FQNEAQ. CDR3 length: 14 residues. CDR3: CASSLFMTNEKLFF. CDR3 nucleotide sequence: TGTGCCAGCAGCTTATTCATGACTAATGAAAAACTGTTTTTT.

J is TRBJ2-2 and V is TRBV4-2, with 9 positions matching TRBD1. Germline V gene lookup returns CDR1 LGHNA and CDR2 YNFKEQ. V lost 4 bases to trimming and J lost 11 bases; unmatched junction nucleotides: 8. The CDR3 loop spans 14 amino acids. CDR3 region: CASSPSRDRAELFF. The CDR3 DNA sequence: TGTGCCAGCAGCCCGTCCCGGGACAGGGCCGAGCTGTTTTTT.

This chain connects TRBV9 to TRBJ1-1, with D uncertain. Germline V gives CDR1 SGDLS, CDR2 YYNGEE. V was cut by 0 bases and J by 14 bases, with 14 bases left in between. This CDR3 is built from 12 residues. This CDR3 reads CASSVGLTRLFF. The CDR3 DNA reads as TGTGCCAGCAGCGTAGGGCTTACACGTTTATTCTTT.

V gene TRBV28 combines with J gene TRBJ2-4; perhaps TRBD1 as D (5 bases). With 9 bases removed from V and 3 bases from J, the gap between germline ends came to 12 bases. The CDR3 loop spans 13 amino acids. The germline V gene has CDR1 MDHEN and CDR2 SYDVKM. In nucleotides, the CDR3 is TGTGCCAGTGTCCCCCAGGGCAAAAACATTCAGTACTTC. Amino acid sequence: CASVPQGKNIQYF.

About this clone itself: Germline is not matched at one junction end, which may reflect a read error. This chain uses TRBV3-1 (or the pseudogene TRBV3-2) with TRBJ2-5, with 7 bases lining up with TRBD2. Per germline, CDR1 LGHDT and CDR2 YNNKEL (reference sequence). This CDR3 has 18 residues. The CDR3 nucleotides read TGTGCCAGCAGCCCCGGTGGGGCCAGCGGGGTACCCCAAGGGACCCAGTACTTC. Its translation: CASSPGGASGVPQGTQYF.

The CDR3 nucleotides read TGTGCCAGCAAGGTGGAGCCTCCACAAGAGACCCAGTACTTC. Its translation: CASKVEPPQETQYF. This rearrangement joins TRBV5-4 to TRBJ2-5; D gene unclear. This CDR3 has 14 amino acids. Germline V gene sequence: CDR1 SGHNT, CDR2 YYREEE (reference sequence). The V and J ends lost 6 bases and 2 bases respectively, with 14 bases between them.

The chain combines TRBV4-1 with TRBJ1-1, with a tentative D call TRBD1 (6 bases). In germline, CDR1 is MGHRA, CDR2 YSYEKL. With 4 bases removed from V and 4 bases from J, the gap between germline ends came to 10 bases. The CDR3 has 13 residues. The CDR3 spells CASSPRGSTEAFF. CDR3 coding DNA: TGCGCCAGCAGCCCGAGGGGGAGCACTGAAGCTTTCTTT.

This clone has only one observation. The rearrangement uses TRBV7-6 and TRBJ2-1, with D possibly TRBD2 on 6 matching bases. This CDR3 region has 15 residues. The germline gives CDR1 SGHVS, CDR2 FNYEAQ. Trimming took 5 bases from V and 6 from J, leaving 17 bases between them. The CDR3 DNA follows: TGTGCCAGCAGCCAGGGACTTCCAACGCTCAATGAGCAGTTCTTC. Amino acid sequence: CASSQGLPTLNEQFF.

This clone was recorded only once. CDR3 bases: TGTGCCAGCGGCAAGGGACAGCTCTCCTACGAGCAGTACTTC. This encodes CASGKGQLSYEQYF. The chain combines TRBV28 with TRBJ2-7, with 7 bases lining up with TRBD1. The germline V gene has CDR1 MDHEN and CDR2 SYDVKM. V trimming: 8 bases; J trimming: 0 bases; junction bases outside the gene matches: 7. This CDR3 is built from 14 residues.